Each of the 6 T cell receptor beta chains below was sequenced from the same sample in a study of long-term antiretroviral therapy in people with HIV. Sequencing used immunoSEQ v3.0 at survey level. Using immunoSEQ multiplex PCR, the repertoire was profiled, and TCRdb retains in-frame clones only, with some absent. The top ten clones hold around 3% of a sample with tens of thousands of clones, about 95% of them seen once. The sample in question was unsorted PBMCs, obtained 5.3 years after starting antiretroviral therapy. The receptors were sampled from a man over 45 with HIV.

V and J are TRBV7-2 and TRBJ2-3; D remains unclear. CDR3 length: 14 amino acids. V gave up 2 bases and J gave up 1 base, with 7 bases separating them. The germline gives CDR1 SGHTA, CDR2 FQGNSA. The chain's CDR3 is CASSLHSRTDTQYF. In DNA form, the CDR3 reads TGTGCCAGCAGCTTACACTCTCGCACAGATACGCAGTATTTT.

This rearrangement joins TRBV27 to TRBJ1-4; no reliable D call. The CDR3 is 15 residues long. Trimming removed 4 bases at V and 4 bases at J, with 13 bases between. Per germline, CDR1 MNHEY and CDR2 SMNVEV (reference sequence). Here the CDR3 DNA reads TGTGCCAGCAGTTCCCTCGAGGGTGGTAATGAAAAACTGTTTTTT. This sequence encodes CASSSLEGGNEKLFF.

The genes are TRBV7-2 and TRBJ1-1, with D possibly TRBD1 on 6 matching bases. The germline V gene encodes CDR1 SGHTA and CDR2 FQGNSA. Trimming left V 2 bases short and J 3 bases short, with 13 bases between. This CDR3 contains 15 residues. CDR3 residues: CASSLWSGVYTEAFF. CDR3 nucleotide sequence: TGTGCCAGCAGCTTATGGTCAGGGGTCTACACTGAAGCTTTCTTT.

The chain recombines TRBV21-1 with TRBJ2-7; no DNA check was done on the table's D call, TRBD1. TRBV21-1 is tagged as a pseudogene. The CDR3 has 12 residues. The CDR3 is CARPGQGYEQYF. DNA for the CDR3: TGTGCCCGCCCGGGACAGGGCTACGAGCAGTACTTC.

J is TRBJ1-1 and V is TRBV5-5, with TRBD1 identical over 8 bases. CDR1 SGHKS and CDR2 YYEKEE come from the germline V gene (reference sequence). J gave up 2 bases and V 4 bases, and 4 bases lay outside the gene matches. CDR3 length equals 14 residues. The CDR3: CASSLGQDNTEAFF. In DNA, the CDR3 is TGTGCCAGCAGCCTGGGACAGGACAACACTGAAGCTTTCTTT. Complete variable domain (other parts from reference TRBV5-5 and TRBJ1-1): DAGVTQSPTHLIKTRGQQVTLRCSPISGHKSVSWYQQVLGQGPQFIFQYYEKEERGRGNFPDRFSARQFPNYSSELNVNALLLGDSALYLCASSLGQDNTEAFFGQGTRLTVV.

V gene TRBV4-1 combines with J gene TRBJ2-2; 7 positions agree with TRBD1. Germline V gene sequence: CDR1 MGHRA, CDR2 YSYEKL. V dropped 4 bases and J dropped 4; count of bases not matched to a gene: 9. CDR3 length equals 16 residues. CDR3 nucleotides: TGCGCCAGCAGCCCAGCAGGGGGATCGGGCACCGGGGAGCTGTTTTTT. This codes for CASSPAGGSGTGELFF.